A single sample is the source of the 28 T cell receptor beta chains below, sequenced in a study of T-cell reconstitution after alpha-beta-depleted transplantation in children. A library of TCRbeta sequences, prepared with unique molecular identifiers, was generated. TCRdb processed the PCR reads anew with MiXCR; each CDR3 protein has one entry. In the table there are 190,000 or so distinct CDR3 sequences, approximately 7% of which are singletons. The specimen was PBMCs from the stem cell graft donor, collected from the stem cell graft. These receptors were collected from a human donor who donated a stem cell graft to a child with Wiskott-Aldrich syndrome.

This clonotype was seen only a few times. This chain uses TRBV4-3 with TRBJ1-6; no clear D gene. The CDR3 sequence is 14 residues long. The V end lost 0 bases, the J end lost 7 bases, and 7 bases lay between the germline ends. Germline lookup yields CDR1 LGHNA and CDR2 YSLEER. For the CDR3, the DNA is TGCGCCAGCAGCCAAGACAAAGCGAATTCACCCCTCCACTTT. It is translated as CASSQDKANSPLHF.

This clonotype occurred a few times. V and J are TRBV9 and TRBJ1-3; 8 bases line up with TRBD1. The germline CDR1 and CDR2 sequences are SGDLS and YYNGEE. CDR3 length: 15 amino acids. The V and J ends lost 4 bases and 0 bases, in that order; junction bases with no gene match: 3. The CDR3 is CASSQGASSGNTIYF. DNA for the CDR3: TGTGCCAGCAGCCAGGGGGCAAGCTCTGGAAACACCATATATTTT. Full variable domain (outside the CDR3, taken from reference TRBV9 and TRBJ1-3): DSGVTQTPKHLITATGQRVTLRCSPRSGDLSVYWYQQSLDQGLQFLIQYYNGEERAKGNILERFSAQQFPDLHSELNLSSLELGDSALYFCASSQGASSGNTIYFGEGSWLTVV.

This clonotype was seen only a few times. J is TRBJ1-4 and V is TRBV4-2; D gene uncertain. CDR1 and CDR2 (germline): LGHNA, YNFKEQ. This CDR3 is built from 13 residues. V shed 0 bases and J shed 11 bases, with 10 bases lying between them. The CDR3 sequence: CASSQDKDRKLFF. DNA for the CDR3: TGTGCCAGCAGCCAAGATAAAGACCGCAAACTGTTTTTT.

This clonotype was seen ten or more times. DNA of the CDR3: TGTGCCAGCAGTCCCGGGGCACTCAAGGGGTCCCTCGAGCAGTACTTC. Translation: CASSPGALKGSLEQYF. The chain joins TRBV27 to TRBJ2-7; TRBD1 or TRBD2 may be the D gene (5 bases each). In germline, CDR1 is MNHEY, CDR2 SMNVEV (reference sequence). Trimming cost V 5 bases and J 6 bases, with 23 bases left between them. This CDR3 region has 16 residues.

The chain employs TRBV7-2 and TRBJ2-1; 10 nucleotides align to TRBD2. CDR1 and CDR2 (germline): SGHTA, FQGNSA. Germline trimming cut 5 bases from V and 8 bases from J; bases unmatched to any gene: 15. The CDR3 contains 17 residues. CDR3 sequence: CASSLVGTASGSHEQFF. The CDR3 DNA sequence: TGTGCCAGCAGCCTAGTTGGGACTGCTAGCGGGAGTCATGAGCAGTTCTTC.

This clonotype was recorded many times. This sequence joins TRBV15 and TRBJ1-2, with D hard to call. CDR1 is LNHNV and CDR2 is YYDKDF in the germline V gene (reference sequence). This CDR3 is 12 amino acids long. With 0 bases removed from V and 3 bases from J, the gap between germline ends came to 2 bases. In nucleotides, the CDR3 is TGTGCCACCAGCAGAGATGACTATGGCTACACCTTC. Amino acid sequence: CATSRDDYGYTF.

This clonotype was detected many times. This chain joins TRBV7-9 and TRBJ2-1; 7 nucleotides align to TRBD2. The length of the CDR3 is 14 residues. The V segment lost 11 bases and the J segment 7 bases; nucleotides outside the gene matches: 14. Germline CDR1 SEHNR, CDR2 FQNEAQ (reference sequence). This CDR3 is CAVPYVGGNNEQFF. The CDR3 bases are TGTGCCGTACCATATGTGGGAGGGAATAATGAGCAGTTCTTC.

This clonotype was seen ten or more times. The CDR3 nucleotides read TGTGCCAGCAGTTCACCCGGGACAGGGGAAGGCTACACCTTC. Amino acid sequence: CASSSPGTGEGYTF. The chain combines TRBV6-5 with TRBJ1-2; 10 bases match TRBD1. The CDR3 is 14 amino acids. CDR1 MNHEY and CDR2 SVGAGI come from the germline V gene. The V gene end was trimmed by 4 bases and the J gene end by 8 bases; junction bases not matched to a gene: 7.

This clonotype turned up a few times. The V and J genes are TRBV5-1 and TRBJ1-1, with D hard to call. V was clipped by 3 bases and J by 4 bases, with 10 bases between them. The CDR3 is 13 amino acids. The germline CDR1 and CDR2 sequences are SGHRS and YFSETQ. CDR3 nucleotide sequence: TGCGCCAGCAGCTCCAGCGGAACCACTGAAGCTTTCTTT. This translates into CASSSSGTTEAFF.

This clonotype showed up many times. The chain employs TRBV20-1 and TRBJ2-3; D perhaps matches TRBD2 (5 bases). The germline V and J ends were trimmed by 6 bases and 3 bases, with 10 bases remaining between them. Germline V CDR1 and CDR2: DFQATT, SNEGSKA (reference sequence). The CDR3 has 12 amino acids. CDR3 loop: CSALRETDTQYF. The DNA for the CDR3 is TGCAGTGCATTAAGGGAGACAGATACGCAGTATTTT.

This clonotype was observed at least ten times. The V and J genes are TRBV5-1 and TRBJ2-1; TRBD2 matches 9 bases. This CDR3 region has 16 residues. The germline V gene encodes CDR1 SGHRS and CDR2 YFSETQ. J gave up 4 bases and V 4 bases, and 9 bases lay outside the gene matches. The CDR3 coding sequence is TGCGCCAGCAGCCGAATTAGCGGGGGTGATTACAATGAGCAGTTCTTC. Translation gives CASSRISGGDYNEQFF. The complete variable domain, with remaining parts taken from reference TRBV5-1 and TRBJ2-1, reads KAGVTQTPRYLIKTRGQQVTLSCSPISGHRSVSWYQQTPGQGLQFLFEYFSETQRNKGNFPGRFSGRQFSNSRSEMNVSTLELGDSALYLCASSRISGGDYNEQFFGPGTRLTVL.

This clonotype has at least ten counts. The rearrangement links TRBV4-3 to TRBJ2-3; the D is unclear. The germline CDR1 and CDR2 sequences are LGHNA and YSLEER. Trimming stripped 2 bases from V and 0 bases from J, with 12 bases between. The CDR3 sequence is 16 residues long. As DNA, the CDR3 is TGCGCCAGCAGCCAACGGGCGGAATCTAGCACAGATACGCAGTATTTT. It specifies CASSQRAESSTDTQYF.

At least ten counts were recorded for this clonotype. The J gene is TRBJ1-1, the V gene TRBV7-9; perhaps TRBD1 as D (6 bases). Between the trimmed V and J ends, which lost 4 bases and 8 bases, there was a span of 14 bases. Germline CDR1 reads SEHNR; CDR2 reads FQNEAQ (reference sequence). The CDR3 totals 13 residues. The CDR3 sequence: CASSSRGGEEAFF. The CDR3 nucleotides read TGTGCCAGCAGCTCGAGGGGGGGGGAGGAAGCTTTCTTT.

The rearrangement joins TRBV7-2 to TRBJ2-7; D gene unclear. V was shortened by 1 base and J by 7 bases, with 14 bases between the two germline ends. Germline V gene data show CDR1 as SGHTA and CDR2 as FQGNSA. The CDR3 totals 14 residues. The CDR3 DNA reads TGTGCCAGCAGCTTAGGGTGGGCCGCTACGGAGCAGTACTTC. Amino acid sequence: CASSLGWAATEQYF.

This clonotype showed up many times. The CDR3 nucleotides are TGCGCCAGCAGCCCGAACAGGGGCGGGTGGACTGAAGCTTTCTTT. It translates to CASSPNRGGWTEAFF. This chain uses TRBV5-1 with TRBJ1-1; 7 bases fit TRBD1. V dropped 4 bases and J dropped 5; count of bases not matched to a gene: 11. Germline CDR1 reads SGHRS; CDR2 reads YFSETQ. The CDR3 is 15 amino acids.

This chain's CDR3 is CAWTFFWGAGGAYEQYF. In nucleotides, the CDR3 is TGTGCCTGGACTTTCTTCTGGGGGGCAGGGGGAGCCTACGAGCAGTACTTC. The chain joins TRBV30 to TRBJ2-7, with D tentatively TRBD1 (7 bases). Trimming removed 4 bases from V and 2 bases from J, with 24 bases in between. The germline V gene has CDR1 GTSNPN and CDR2 SVGIG (reference sequence). The CDR3 totals 17 residues. Based on the CDR3 plus reference TRBV30 and TRBJ2-7, the full variable domain is SQTIHQWPATLVQPVGSPLSLECTVEGTSNPNLYWYRQAAGRGLQLLFYSVGIGQISSEVPQNLSASRPQDRQFILSSKKLLLSDSGFYLCAWTFFWGAGGAYEQYFGPGTRLTVT.

This clonotype was recorded many times. The chain employs TRBV12-3 or TRBV12-4 and TRBJ2-7; D might be TRBD1 (6 bases). CDR3 length: 13 amino acids. V lost 5 bases to trimming and J lost 2 bases, with 10 bases between them. This CDR3 is CASSNRATYEQYF. The CDR3 DNA sequence: TGTGCCAGCAGTAACAGGGCCACCTACGAGCAGTACTTC.

This clonotype came up a few times. The chain joins TRBV2 to TRBJ2-7, with 7 bases fitting TRBD1. V lost 4 bases and J lost 2; bases outside the gene matches: 2. Germline CDR1 reads SNHLY; CDR2 reads FYNNEI. CDR3 length: 13 amino acids. The CDR3 region has the DNA TGTGCCAGCAGTGGGACAGGTCCCTACGAGCAGTACTTC. The encoded protein is CASSGTGPYEQYF.

This clonotype has ten or more counts. The rearrangement joins TRBV5-1 to TRBJ2-7, with D unresolved. V lost 7 bases, J lost 4 bases, and 18 bases lay in between. Germline assignment: CDR1 SGHRS and CDR2 YFSETQ. The CDR3 is made up of 14 amino acids. The CDR3 region has the DNA TGCGCCAGCGCGCTCGACTCCCCATTATACGAGCAGTACTTC. This gives the protein CASALDSPLYEQYF. The variable domain in full, completed from reference TRBV5-1 and TRBJ2-7, reads KAGVTQTPRYLIKTRGQQVTLSCSPISGHRSVSWYQQTPGQGLQFLFEYFSETQRNKGNFPGRFSGRQFSNSRSEMNVSTLELGDSALYLCASALDSPLYEQYFGPGTRLTVT.

This clonotype occurred many times. The J gene is TRBJ2-7, the V gene TRBV29-1; 10 positions match TRBD1. Germline V gene sequence: CDR1 SQVTM, CDR2 ANQGSEA. The CDR3 sequence is 12 residues long. V lost 4 bases and J lost 5; bases outside the gene matches: 2. The CDR3 reads CSVGDRGHEQYF. The CDR3 DNA reads TGCAGCGTTGGGGACAGGGGCCACGAGCAGTACTTC.

This clonotype was counted at least ten times. This chain links TRBV12-3 or TRBV12-4 with TRBJ2-3; D unresolved. CDR3 length: 14 residues. Trimming removed 10 bases from V and 0 bases from J, with 14 bases in between. For the CDR3, the DNA is TGTGCCATCACACCTGAACAGAGCACAGATACGCAGTATTTT. Translation: CAITPEQSTDTQYF.

At least ten counts were recorded for this clonotype. The chain links TRBV5-1 to TRBJ2-7; no firm D call. Germline CDR1 and CDR2: SGHRS and YFSETQ. V lost 0 bases, J lost 3 bases, and 7 bases lay in between. This CDR3 comprises 13 residues. The CDR3 reads CASSLAPVYEQYF. DNA of the CDR3: TGCGCCAGCAGCTTGGCCCCAGTCTACGAGCAGTACTTC.

This clonotype was seen more than once but under ten times. V is TRBV12-3 or TRBV12-4 and J is TRBJ1-1; TRBD1 is a possible D gene (5 bases). This CDR3 is 12 amino acids long. V shed 6 bases and J shed 10 bases, with 15 bases lying between them. The CDR3 DNA reads as TGTGCCAGCAGGCCCCTGGGGGTTGTAGCTTTCTTT. Its protein product is CASRPLGVVAFF.

This clonotype was detected only a few times. This chain connects TRBV20-1 to TRBJ2-1; possibly TRBD1 or TRBD2 for D (5 bases each). The V gene lost 0 bases and the J gene lost 5 bases, with 17 bases spanning the gap. CDR1 is DFQATT, CDR2 SNEGSKA, per germline (reference sequence). This CDR3 is 16 amino acids long. The chain's CDR3 is CSARDFLRGSNNEQFF. CDR3 nucleotides: TGCAGTGCTAGAGATTTTTTGAGGGGATCGAACAATGAGCAGTTCTTC.

This clonotype was found many times. J is TRBJ2-1 and V is TRBV3-1, with 13 positions matching TRBD2. Germline V gene lookup returns CDR1 LGHDT and CDR2 YNNKEL (reference sequence). This CDR3 is built from 17 residues. The ends lost 2 bases at V and 8 bases at J; junction bases unmatched: 9. CDR3 sequence (DNA): TGTGCCAGCAGCCAAACCGGGACTAGCGGGGTGGCGGATGAGCAGTTCTTC. Protein sequence: CASSQTGTSGVADEQFF.

There are many counts of this clonotype. The V gene is TRBV5-1, the J gene TRBJ2-5; 9 positions match TRBD1. The CDR3 extends over 14 amino acids. With 3 bases clipped from V and 5 bases from J, the junction kept 5 bases outside the gene matches. Germline CDR1 SGHRS, CDR2 YFSETQ. The CDR3 loop reads CASSSGQGWETQYF. The DNA of the CDR3 is TGCGCCAGCAGCTCGGGACAGGGATGGGAGACCCAGTACTTC.

This clonotype was observed many times. The chain couples TRBV5-4 to TRBJ2-1; 12 bases agree with TRBD2. V was pared by 0 bases and J by 6 bases, with 10 bases of the junction left unmatched. The CDR3 is 18 amino acids. Germline V gives CDR1 SGHNT, CDR2 YYREEE (reference sequence). CDR3 amino acids: CASSLAFSLAGGLNEQFF. The CDR3 DNA follows: TGTGCCAGCAGCTTGGCCTTCTCCCTAGCGGGGGGGCTCAATGAGCAGTTCTTC.

This clonotype was seen at least ten times. The rearrangement links TRBV12-3 or TRBV12-4 to TRBJ2-1; 14 positions match TRBD2. The CDR3 is 15 amino acids. After removal of 6 bases from V and 10 bases from J, the junction contained 8 bases not matched to a gene. In nucleotides, the CDR3 is TGTGCCAGCAGAGGGACTAGCGGGGGCTCGCGGGAGCAGTTCTTC. Translating gives CASRGTSGGSREQFF.